This TCR beta chain was recorded in a study of T cell responses to AZD1222 COVID-19 vaccine. Concerning this clone: Its target is not known.

Study results and caveats: Mostly white British, mostly female donors; authors suggested clonal diversity may be underestimated. None of the repertoires were sampled until the peak T cell response had passed.

Trimming pared 3 bases from V and 3 bases from J, leaving 14 bases between. Germline CDR1 MNHEY, CDR2 SVGAGI. There are 15 residues in the CDR3. The protocol was immunoSEQ multiplex PCR, while the TCRdb copy is restricted to in-frame clones and leaves out a portion. The table has 110,000 or so clones, more than 70% seen once. V and J are TRBV6-5 and TRBJ1-1, with D tentatively TRBD1 (6 bases). This clonotype originated in an adult who received the AZD1222 COVID-19 vaccine. The material was peripheral blood, obtained 28 days after the second AZD1222 dose. In DNA, the CDR3 is TGTGCCAGCAGTTATGGCGCCTACAGGGACACTGAAGCTTTCTTT. This gives the protein CASSYGAYRDTEAFF.